Listed here are 26 T cell receptor beta chains from one sample, sequenced in a study of cytotoxic CD8 clonotypes in ibrutinib-treated CLL. Only in-frame clones appear in the TCRdb table, and some are missing; sequencing was by immunoSEQ multiplex PCR. The data show about 92,000 clones, roughly three quarters seen once. The sequencing used PBMCs, collected after 24 months of ibrutinib treatment. The receptors here all came from a human donor with chronic lymphocytic leukemia.

V and J are TRBV14 and TRBJ2-3; D not resolved. The length of the CDR3 is 12 residues. Germline CDR1 is SGHDN and CDR2 is FVKESK. Trimming stripped 3 bases from V and 4 bases from J, with 5 bases between. Here the CDR3 DNA reads TGTGCCAGCAGCCAGGTCCCAGATACGCAGTATTTT. Translation: CASSQVPDTQYF.

This clone was counted between two and nine times. V is TRBV15 and J is TRBJ2-4; 9 positions match TRBD1. Germline V gene data show CDR1 as LNHNV and CDR2 as YYDKDF (reference sequence). V lost 5 bases and J lost 0; bases outside the gene matches: 17. This CDR3 is built from 20 residues. CDR3 loop: CATSASTLDRGLLAKNIQYF. DNA of the CDR3: TGTGCCACCAGCGCTTCTACCTTGGACAGGGGACTACTAGCCAAAAACATTCAGTACTTC.

The chain links TRBV7-2 to TRBJ2-5, with TRBD2 as a possible D gene (5 bases). CDR3 length: 14 amino acids. V lost 5 bases and J lost 5, with 15 bases in between. Germline CDR1 and CDR2: SGHTA and FQGNSA. The chain's CDR3 is CASSPPSLGETQYF. The CDR3 DNA reads as TGTGCCAGCAGCCCTCCTAGCCTAGGGGAGACCCAGTACTTC.

This sequence joins TRBV6-5 and TRBJ2-7, with 10 nucleotides matching TRBD1. Germline CDR1 and CDR2: MNHEY and SVGAGI. Losses at the gene ends were 2 bases for V and 2 bases for J; bases not matched to a gene: 3. The CDR3 sequence is 15 residues long. The CDR3 DNA reads as TGTGCCAGCAGTTACGACAGGGGGCATCCCTACGAGCAGTACTTC. Translating gives CASSYDRGHPYEQYF.

This clone was recorded only once. The chain couples TRBV10-3 to TRBJ2-7; TRBD1 agrees at 8 bases. The V gene's germline CDR1 is ENHRY and CDR2 SYGVKD. The CDR3 runs 14 residues. The J segment lost 0 bases and the V segment lost 3 bases, leaving 1 base of the junction unmatched. This chain's CDR3 is CAISDQGASYEQYF. CDR3 bases: TGTGCCATCAGTGATCAGGGGGCCTCCTACGAGCAGTACTTC.

The chain couples TRBV7-2 to TRBJ1-5; the D is unclear. Trimming removed 0 bases from V and 4 bases from J, with 7 bases in between. The CDR3 totals 14 residues. CDR1 is SGHTA, CDR2 FQGNSA, per germline. The CDR3 sequence is CASSLAPGNQPQHF. The CDR3 DNA reads as TGTGCCAGCAGCTTAGCCCCGGGTAATCAGCCCCAGCATTTT.

The V gene is TRBV19, the J gene TRBJ1-1; no firm D call. The germline V and J ends were trimmed by 5 bases and 7 bases, with 14 bases remaining between them. Germline V gene lookup returns CDR1 LNHDA and CDR2 SQIVND (reference sequence). The CDR3 is made up of 13 amino acids. The CDR3 sequence is CASSGRGSNEAFF. The CDR3 DNA sequence: TGTGCCAGTAGTGGCCGGGGTTCTAATGAAGCTTTCTTT.

The genes are TRBV4-1 and TRBJ2-5; TRBD2 is a possible D gene (6 bases). Trimming stripped 1 base from V and 7 bases from J, with 16 bases between. The CDR3 is 15 residues long. Germline V lookup: CDR1 MGHRA, CDR2 YSYEKL. The CDR3 reads CASSQGDWIDGTQYF. In DNA, the CDR3 is TGCGCCAGCAGCCAAGGGGACTGGATAGACGGGACCCAGTACTTC.

The rearrangement uses TRBV7-2 and TRBJ2-7; D call uncertain. V was trimmed by 6 bases and J by 4 bases, leaving 28 bases between them. Per the germline V gene, CDR1 is SGHTA and CDR2 is FQGNSA. The length of the CDR3 is 18 residues. DNA of the CDR3: TGTGCCAGCAGGGATGTATCCGCCGCTCAACCGAAGATATACGAGCAGTACTTC. Translation: CASRDVSAAQPKIYEQYF.

This chain links TRBV5-1 with TRBJ2-7; 9 bases match TRBD1. After removal of 4 bases from V and 2 bases from J, the junction contained 7 bases not matched to a gene. The CDR3 covers 15 residues. CDR1 is SGHRS, CDR2 YFSETQ, per germline. The CDR3 sequence is CASSAGQGRAYEQYF. Here the CDR3 DNA reads TGCGCCAGCAGCGCCGGACAGGGGAGGGCCTACGAGCAGTACTTC.

J is TRBJ1-4 and V is TRBV6-4; D not resolved. CDR1 is MRHNA and CDR2 is SNTAGT in the germline V gene. The CDR3 has 15 residues. Trimming stripped 8 bases from V and 7 bases from J, with 20 bases between. The CDR3 here is CASRPPSQDGEKLFF. In nucleotides, the CDR3 is TGTGCCAGCCGCCCGCCATCCCAGGACGGTGAAAAACTGTTTTTT.

The V call is TRBV23-1, the J call TRBJ2-4; 7 bases fit TRBD1. Being an ORF, TRBV23-1 has a function that is uncertain. After removal of 4 bases from V and 9 bases from J, the junction contained 12 bases not matched to a gene. The CDR3 extends over 15 amino acids. The CDR3 sequence: CASSLPDRDGGIQYF. The CDR3, as DNA: TGCGCCAGCAGTCTTCCAGACAGGGATGGCGGCATTCAGTACTTC.

The CDR3 coding sequence is TGTGCCAGCACCGCCCCGGGACAGCGTAGCACCGGGGAGCTGTTTTTT. Its protein product is CASTAPGQRSTGELFF. V usage is TRBV28 and J usage is TRBJ2-2, with 7 bases lining up with TRBD1. CDR3 length: 16 residues. V shed 7 bases and J 4 bases; nucleotides not matched to a gene: 12. The germline V gene encodes CDR1 MDHEN and CDR2 SYDVKM.

The rearrangement uses TRBV5-4 and TRBJ2-7; TRBD2 might be the D (5 bases). Germline loops: CDR1 SGHNT, CDR2 YYREEE (reference sequence). The V end was cut by 4 bases, the J end by 3 bases, with 8 bases between. The CDR3 is made up of 12 amino acids. CDR3 loop: CASSADFYEQYF. CDR3 DNA: TGTGCCAGCAGCGCGGACTTCTACGAGCAGTACTTC.

This clone was counted a single time. The chain couples TRBV5-1 to TRBJ2-5; 7 positions match TRBD1. Losses at the gene ends were 5 bases for V and 2 bases for J; bases not matched to a gene: 12. Germline V gives CDR1 SGHRS, CDR2 YFSETQ. CDR3 length: 16 amino acids. The CDR3 loop reads CASRLTGTAPQETQYF. For the CDR3, the DNA is TGCGCCAGCAGGTTAACCGGGACAGCGCCGCAAGAGACCCAGTACTTC.

This clone was detected a few times. Germline is not matched at one junction end, which may reflect a read error. The rearrangement joins TRBV7-7 to TRBJ2-3, with 10 bases identical to TRBD2. The CDR3 is 16 amino acids. CDR1 is SSHAT and CDR2 is FNYEAQ in the germline V gene (reference sequence). The CDR3 DNA sequence: TGTGCTAGCAGCTTAGGGACTAGCGAGCGCACAGATACGCAGTATTTT. Its translation: CASSLGTSERTDTQYF.

In its sample, this clone was seen a few times. This chain connects TRBV4-2 to TRBJ2-5; 9 nucleotides line up with TRBD2. The CDR3 consists of 16 residues. V lost 4 bases and J lost 0; bases outside the gene matches: 6. Germline V gene sequence: CDR1 LGHNA, CDR2 YNFKEQ. The chain's CDR3 is CASSRTTSGNQETQYF. For the CDR3, the DNA is TGTGCCAGCAGCCGTACGACTAGCGGCAACCAAGAGACCCAGTACTTC.

The V gene is TRBV4-1, the J gene TRBJ1-3; D unresolved. The CDR3 is 15 residues long. Germline V CDR1 and CDR2: MGHRA, YSYEKL. The V end lost 0 bases, the J end lost 8 bases, and 14 bases lay between the germline ends. The DNA of the CDR3 is TGCGCCAGCAGCCAAGATCACGGCGGCCGAGACACCATATATTTT. Protein sequence: CASSQDHGGRDTIYF.

The chain has TRBV18 and TRBJ2-7; D uncertain. Germline CDR1 and CDR2: KGHSH and LQKENI. Trimming shortened V by 2 bases and J by 2 bases, and 10 bases separated the two germline ends. The CDR3 consists of 14 residues. The DNA for the CDR3 is TGTGCCAGCTCACCAGGGCTCAATACCTACGAGCAGTACTTC. As protein: CASSPGLNTYEQYF.

V usage is TRBV27 and J usage is TRBJ2-3; D unclear. CDR1 and CDR2 (germline): MNHEY, SMNVEV (reference sequence). Trimming removed 1 base at V and 7 bases at J, with 12 bases between. This CDR3 is 14 amino acids long. The CDR3 loop reads CASSLWAAPNTQYF. Written as DNA, the CDR3 is TGTGCCAGCAGTTTATGGGCAGCTCCCAATACGCAGTATTTT.

The chain is built from TRBV11-2 and TRBJ1-2, with D hard to call. The ends were cut back, 3 bases at V and 0 bases at J, with 8 bases in the middle. The germline CDR1 and CDR2 sequences are SGHAT and FQNNGV. The CDR3 totals 14 residues. CDR3 coding DNA: TGTGCCAGCAGCTTGGGGTTAGCTAACTATGGCTACACCTTC. It is translated as CASSLGLANYGYTF. Drawing the rest from reference TRBV11-2 and TRBJ1-2, the complete variable domain is EAGVAQSPRYKIIEKRQSVAFWCNPISGHATLYWYQQILGQGPKLLIQFQNNGVVDDSQLPKDRFSAERLKGVDSTLKIQPAKLEDSAVYLCASSLGLANYGYTFGSGTRLTVV.

This clone has just one count. V usage is TRBV5-1 and J usage is TRBJ1-1; no definite D call. The CDR3 consists of 14 residues. Trimming shortened V by 2 bases and J by 1 base, and 9 bases separated the two germline ends. Germline CDR1 is SGHRS and CDR2 is YFSETQ. Here the CDR3 DNA reads TGCGCCAGCAGCTTCTCGATGAGGAACACTGAAGCTTTCTTT. It codes for CASSFSMRNTEAFF.

This clone was seen many times. The rearrangement joins TRBV5-6 to TRBJ2-7; 7 nucleotides line up with TRBD2. Trimming at V came to 4 bases and at J to 0 bases, leaving 7 bases not matched to a gene. CDR1 is SGHDT and CDR2 is YYEEEE in the germline V gene. The CDR3 sequence is 15 residues long. The CDR3 DNA follows: TGTGCCAGCAGCAAACTAGCGATCGCCTCCTACGAGCAGTACTTC. It specifies CASSKLAIASYEQYF.

The chain recombines TRBV5-1 with TRBJ1-3; D is uncertain. The ends were cut back, 1 base at V and 0 bases at J, with 8 bases in the middle. CDR3 size: 15 residues. The germline gives CDR1 SGHRS, CDR2 YFSETQ. The CDR3 DNA reads as TGCGCCAGCAGCTTGACGGCAGGCTCTGGAAACACCATATATTTT. It yields the protein CASSLTAGSGNTIYF.

In this sample, this clone turned up a few times. The chain employs TRBV10-1 and TRBJ2-7; D remains ambiguous. Trimming took 11 bases from V and 5 from J, leaving 4 bases between them. Germline assignment: CDR1 WNHNN and CDR2 SYGVQD (reference sequence). The CDR3 totals 8 residues. This chain's CDR3 is CASDEQYF. DNA for the CDR3: TGCGCCTCGGACGAGCAGTACTTC.

The rearrangement uses TRBV7-2 and TRBJ2-5, with D hard to call. Germline CDR1 is SGHTA and CDR2 is FQGNSA. The CDR3 runs to 16 residues. Deletions cut 1 base from V and 2 bases from J, with 14 bases between. CDR3 sequence: CASSLVLGRLQETQYF. The CDR3 coding sequence is TGTGCCAGCAGCTTAGTTCTAGGACGGTTACAAGAGACCCAGTACTTC.